This T cell receptor (beta chain) originates from a study of T cells in localized non-small cell lung cancer. Notes on this clone: What it binds is not known.

Overall study results and limits: For the top 100 tumor clones, a median roughly 55 also appeared in adjacent lung. Clonality of T cells reached its maximum in uninvolved adjacent lung, surpassing tumor. Prolonged overall survival went with higher T cell density in the blood.

The method was immunoSEQ multiplex PCR; TCRdb's version includes in-frame clones alone and lacks a portion of them. The sample contains about 28,000 clones, approximately 89% of which appear only once. The sequenced sample was peripheral blood, obtained before any cancer treatment. The clonotype was recovered from a female donor older than 55 with stage I lung adenocarcinoma.

DNA for the CDR3: TGCAGCGTTGGAGGCCAGGCAAAAGGGACCCAGTACTTC. This sequence encodes CSVGGQAKGTQYF. The chain links TRBV29-1 to TRBJ2-5; no firm D call. Germline CDR1 is SQVTM and CDR2 is ANQGSEA. The length of the CDR3 is 13 residues. V lost 4 bases and J lost 7, with 16 bases in between.